This is a list of T cell receptor beta chains from one sample in a study of T cell responses to AZD1222 COVID-19 vaccine. The method was immunoSEQ multiplex PCR; TCRdb's version includes in-frame clones alone and lacks a portion of them. The repertoire has 190,000 or so clones, 85% to 95% of them found once; the top ten carry about 1%. The sequences come from peripheral blood, collected 28 days after the second AZD1222 dose. Receptors were obtained from an adult who received the AZD1222 COVID-19 vaccine. Each CDR3 is given with its conserved first and last residue. D genes are given only for firm matches. Not all rows give a size; the values are once, few, many and, for expanded clones, a class.

length: 15; J: TRBJ1-5; size: .; V: TRBV27; D: .; CDR3: CASSLSKAVNQPQHF; DNA: TGTGCCAGCAGTTTATCGAAGGCGGTTAATCAGCCCCAGCATTTT
length: 14; J: TRBJ1-2; size: .; V: TRBV15; D: .; CDR3: CATSLQRGGYGYTF; DNA: TGTGCCACCAGCCTCCAAAGGGGGGGCTATGGCTACACCTTC
length: 15; J: TRBJ1-5; size: .; V: TRBV15; D: .; CDR3: CATSREGHIDQPQHF; DNA: TGTGCCACCAGCAGAGAGGGACATATCGATCAGCCCCAGCATTTT
length: 12; J: TRBJ1-5; size: .; V: TRBV6-5; D: .; CDR3: CASSSTNQPQHF; DNA: TGTGCCAGCAGCAGCACTAATCAGCCCCAGCATTTT
length: 13; J: TRBJ1-1; size: .; V: TRBV10-1; D: .; CDR3: CASSEGRYTEAFF; DNA: TGCGCCAGCAGTGAGGGCAGGTACACTGAAGCTTTCTTT
length: 11; J: TRBJ2-3; size: .; V: TRBV5-1; D: .; CDR3: CASSIDDTQYF; DNA: TGCGCCAGCAGCATAGACGATACGCAGTATTTT
length: 18; J: TRBJ1-2; size: once; V: TRBV3-1/TRBV3-2; D: .; CDR3: CASSQTTTWGGARYGYTF; DNA: TGTGCCAGCAGCCAGACCACCACATGGGGGGGCGCTAGGTATGGCTACACCTTC
length: 13; J: TRBJ1-1; size: .; V: TRBV6-5; D: .; CDR3: CASRGGKGAEAFF; DNA: TGTGCCAGCAGGGGGGGCAAGGGCGCTGAAGCTTTCTTT
length: 17; J: TRBJ1-3; size: .; V: TRBV4-2; D: .; CDR3: CASSQEYHQASGNTIYF; DNA: TGTGCCAGCAGCCAAGAATACCATCAAGCCTCTGGAAACACCATATATTTT
length: 12; J: TRBJ2-1; size: once; V: TRBV7-3; D: TRBD1; CDR3: CASSSQGVEQFF; DNA: TGTGCCAGCAGCTCTCAGGGGGTCGAGCAGTTCTTC
length: 15; J: TRBJ1-4; size: .; V: TRBV2; D: TRBD1; CDR3: CASSERGQGAEKLFF; DNA: TGTGCCAGCAGTGAACGGGGGCAGGGGGCTGAAAAACTGTTTTTT
length: 13; J: TRBJ2-1; size: few; V: TRBV10-2; D: TRBD2; CDR3: CASSLGGGGAWFF; DNA: TGCGCCAGCAGTCTTGGTGGCGGGGGGGCTTGGTTCTTC
length: 15; J: TRBJ2-7; size: once; V: TRBV7-2; D: TRBD1; CDR3: CASSTNRGAKYEQYF; DNA: TGTGCCAGCAGCACCAACAGGGGGGCTAAATACGAGCAGTACTTC
length: 16; J: TRBJ1-1; size: .; V: TRBV5-1; D: .; CDR3: CASSLSFSTANTEAFF; DNA: TGCGCCAGCAGCTTGTCTTTCTCTACTGCGAACACTGAAGCTTTCTTT
length: 15; J: TRBJ2-7; size: .; V: TRBV7-2; D: .; CDR3: CASSPAGQNTYEQYF; DNA: TGTGCCAGCAGCCCTGCGGGACAAAACACCTACGAGCAGTACTTC
length: 13; J: TRBJ1-1; size: .; V: TRBV7-6; D: .; CDR3: CASSTSRNTEAFF; DNA: TGTGCCAGCAGCACCAGTAGAAACACTGAAGCTTTCTTT
length: 13; J: TRBJ1-2; size: once; V: TRBV19; D: TRBD1; CDR3: CASRRTGSYGYTF; DNA: TGTGCCAGTAGGCGGACAGGGAGCTATGGCTACACCTTC
length: 13; J: TRBJ1-1; size: .; V: TRBV19; D: TRBD1; CDR3: CASSGQSGDSAFF; DNA: TGTGCCAGTTCGGGACAGAGCGGGGATTCAGCTTTCTTT
length: 15; J: TRBJ1-2; size: .; V: TRBV19; D: .; CDR3: CASRRGRPANYGYTF; DNA: TGTGCCAGTAGACGCGGTCGTCCGGCTAACTATGGCTACACCTTC
length: 15; J: TRBJ2-3; size: .; V: TRBV9; D: TRBD2; CDR3: CASDRGTSLTDTQYF; DNA: TGTGCCAGCGACCGAGGGACTAGCCTCACAGATACGCAGTATTTT
length: 15; J: TRBJ1-5; size: once; V: TRBV4-3; D: .; CDR3: CASSPDANGGQPQHF; DNA: TGCGCCAGCAGCCCAGACGCCAACGGCGGTCAGCCCCAGCATTTT
length: 16; J: TRBJ2-3; size: .; V: TRBV27; D: TRBD2; CDR3: CASSSYSGVRTDTQYF; DNA: TGTGCCAGCAGTTCTTATAGCGGGGTTCGCACAGATACGCAGTATTTT
length: 14; J: TRBJ1-6; size: .; V: TRBV5-1; D: .; CDR3: CASSTGQPAGTLHF; DNA: TGCGCCAGCAGCACCGGACAGCCCGCTGGCACCCTCCACTTT
length: 16; J: TRBJ1-2; size: .; V: TRBV12-5; D: TRBD1; CDR3: CASGNTGTGANYGYTF; DNA: TGTGCTAGTGGGAATACCGGGACAGGGGCTAACTATGGCTACACCTTC
length: 16; J: TRBJ2-1; size: once; V: TRBV10-3; D: TRBD2; CDR3: CAISDYGTSGGNEQFF; DNA: TGTGCCATCAGTGATTACGGGACTAGCGGGGGCAATGAGCAGTTCTTC
length: 15; J: TRBJ1-2; size: .; V: TRBV7-3; D: .; CDR3: CASSQAGGDFYGYTF; DNA: TGTGCCAGCAGCCAAGCCGGGGGAGACTTCTATGGCTACACCTTC
length: 14; J: TRBJ1-4; size: .; V: TRBV19; D: TRBD1; CDR3: CASSTGQGSEKLFF; DNA: TGTGCCAGTAGTACCGGACAGGGGAGCGAAAAACTGTTTTTT
length: 13; J: TRBJ1-1; size: .; V: TRBV6-5; D: .; CDR3: CASSYSENTEAFF; DNA: TGTGCCAGCAGCTACAGTGAGAACACTGAAGCTTTCTTT
length: 14; J: TRBJ2-7; size: few; V: TRBV28; D: TRBD1; CDR3: CASRSPGGSYEQYF; DNA: TGTGCCAGCAGGTCGCCAGGGGGATCCTACGAGCAGTACTTC
length: 15; J: TRBJ2-5; size: .; V: TRBV7-2; D: TRBD2; CDR3: CASSLVAGGAETQYF; DNA: TGTGCCAGCAGCTTAGTGGCGGGGGGTGCGGAGACCCAGTACTTC
length: 14; J: TRBJ1-2; size: .; V: TRBV7-9; D: .; CDR3: CASSVSGLSYGYTF; DNA: TGTGCCAGCAGCGTGTCGGGACTGAGCTATGGCTACACCTTC
length: 18; J: TRBJ1-1; size: .; V: TRBV4-3; D: .; CDR3: CASSQGLSGLAPNTEAFF; DNA: TGCGCCAGCAGCCAAGGCCTCTCGGGGCTGGCCCCGAACACTGAAGCTTTCTTT
length: 13; J: TRBJ2-3; size: few; V: TRBV12-3/TRBV12-4; D: TRBD1; CDR3: CASSTTGLNTQYF; DNA: TGTGCCAGCAGTACGACAGGGTTGAATACGCAGTATTTT
length: 13; J: TRBJ1-1; size: .; V: TRBV27; D: .; CDR3: CASSLVTNTEAFF; DNA: TGTGCCAGCAGTTTAGTCACGAACACTGAAGCTTTCTTT
length: 18; J: TRBJ2-3; size: .; V: TRBV5-1; D: TRBD2; CDR3: CASSFGALSAGGTDTQYF; DNA: TGCGCCAGCAGCTTTGGCGCACTGTCAGCGGGGGGTACAGATACGCAGTATTTT